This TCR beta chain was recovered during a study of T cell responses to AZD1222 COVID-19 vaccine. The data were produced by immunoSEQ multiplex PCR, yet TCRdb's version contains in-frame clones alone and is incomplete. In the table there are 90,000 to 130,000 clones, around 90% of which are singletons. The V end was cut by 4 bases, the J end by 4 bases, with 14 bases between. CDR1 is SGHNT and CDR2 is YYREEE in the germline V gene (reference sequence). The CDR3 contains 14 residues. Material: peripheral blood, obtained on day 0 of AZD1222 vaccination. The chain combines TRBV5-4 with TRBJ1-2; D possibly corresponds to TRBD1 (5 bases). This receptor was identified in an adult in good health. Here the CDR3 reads CASSILSGLYGYTF. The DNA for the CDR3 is TGTGCCAGCAGCATACTGTCAGGGCTCTATGGCTACACCTTC.